This T cell receptor beta chain originates from a study of cytomegalovirus exposure and HLA in healthy donors. To note about this clone: Its antigen remains unidentified.

The PCR was carried out with 60 Vbeta primers and 13 Jbeta primers. Using immunoSEQ multiplex PCR, the repertoire was profiled, and TCRdb retains in-frame clones only, with some absent. The sample has some 170,000 clones, about 80% seen once. The study's findings and limits: In an earlier analysis, most TCR beta V segments were productive about 87% or about 30% of the time. An ancestry cluster, one associated with Asian ancestry, reportedly showed fewer N-insertions than the roughly 670-donor mean in a later analysis. HLA alleles were associated with roughly 15,000 TCR beta sequences in a later analysis at 0.05 false discovery rate.

The TCR comes from a girl between 10 and 17 years old in good health and CMV-seropositive. Sequenced: PBMCs.

For the CDR3, the DNA is TGTGCCAGCGGAGGGTCGGGGGGATACGAGCAGTACTTC. Translation gives CASGGSGGYEQYF. This chain joins TRBV7-9 and TRBJ2-7, with 7 positions matching TRBD2. Losses at the gene ends were 8 bases for V and 4 bases for J; bases not matched to a gene: 8. This CDR3 has 13 amino acids. The V gene's germline CDR1 is SEHNR and CDR2 FQNEAQ (reference sequence).